Sequencing of this T cell receptor beta chain was carried out in a study of T cells in Graves' hyperthyroidism and ophthalmopathy. The source material, RNA transcripts, was used to amplify TCR beta CDR3 regions. During a first-round RT-PCR of the TCR CDR3, the HTBI primer set was used. Each CDR3 protein gets one entry after TCRdb re-called the multiplex PCR reads with MiXCR. The profile shows about 360,000 distinct CDR3 sequences, 20% to 30% of them singletons. As for this clonotype: Since a much larger clone is just one base distant, this may be a read error.

This CDR3 spans 14 amino acids. Germline CDR1 is LGHDT and CDR2 is YNNKEL (reference sequence). The V gene lost 0 bases and the J gene lost 0 bases, with 5 bases spanning the gap. The source is a man aged 45-65 years with Graves' hyperthyroidism. V is TRBV3-1 and J is TRBJ2-5; D is unresolved. Specimen: blood. This CDR3 reads CASSQDKYQETQYF. DNA of the CDR3: TGTGCCAGCAGCCAAGATAAGTACCAAGAGACCCAGTACTTC.